This TCR beta chain was documented in a study of shared clonotypes between healthy human individuals. Study background: CD4 naive cells filled three plates per donor, CD4 memory three, CD8 naive two and CD8 memory one. Study findings and constraints: Larger estimated richness was generally recorded for naive subsets relative to memory subsets. A reduction in generation probabilities was seen for non-shared clonotypes relative to those shared by all four donors.

Libraries were prepared by immunoSEQ multiplex PCR; TCRdb keeps only in-frame clonotypes and omits some of them. The table has about 2.1 million clones, roughly 91% seen once; the top ten hold 1.5% to 2%. Germline values: CDR1 MNHEY, CDR2 SMNVEV (reference sequence). The CDR3 extends over 15 amino acids. V shed 3 bases, J shed 5 bases, and the junction held 9 bases outside the gene matches. As concerns this clone: Its antigen is not known.

CD45RO-negative CD8 cells positively selected for CCR7 made up the naive population, which excluded terminally differentiated effector memory CD45RA+ cells. The donor population consisted of healthy HIV-negative adults with no recent acute infections or vaccinations. This receptor was obtained from a man younger than 30 in good health. Some clones in this sample may be carry-over from other donors' samples. Sequencing was carried out using naive CD8+ T cells from PBMCs. The gene calls are TRBV27 and TRBJ2-5, with 7 bases identical to TRBD2. CDR3 in amino acids: CASSFLGGKRETQYF. DNA for the CDR3: TGTGCCAGCAGTTTTCTCGGGGGGAAACGGGAGACCCAGTACTTC.